Detailed here is one T cell receptor beta chain. No antigen is known for it. No infections or other immune events were documented during collection. The protocol was immunoSEQ multiplex PCR, while the TCRdb copy is restricted to in-frame clones and leaves out a portion. The sample comprises about 98,000 clones, approximately 90% of which are singletons, and 13% to 15% rests with the top ten. Germline V gene lookup returns CDR1 KGHSH and CDR2 LQKENI. J lost 5 bases, V lost 6 bases, and 8 bases had no gene match. The CDR3 totals 15 residues. The data are from a study of identifying expanded T cells in peripheral blood. Study-wide points: Over approximately two and four weeks, about 15 and 19 clones changed, versus roughly 1.1 between replicates. Clone count variance between roughly 2-week samples rose with total template count.

Sequenced: blood. The genes are TRBV18 and TRBJ2-7, with 12 bases that match TRBD1. The TCR originated in a person aged 18 to 70 in good health. CDR3 bases: TGTGCCAGCTCCCGGGACAGGGGGCGATCCCACGAGCAGTACTTC. It encodes CASSRDRGRSHEQYF.